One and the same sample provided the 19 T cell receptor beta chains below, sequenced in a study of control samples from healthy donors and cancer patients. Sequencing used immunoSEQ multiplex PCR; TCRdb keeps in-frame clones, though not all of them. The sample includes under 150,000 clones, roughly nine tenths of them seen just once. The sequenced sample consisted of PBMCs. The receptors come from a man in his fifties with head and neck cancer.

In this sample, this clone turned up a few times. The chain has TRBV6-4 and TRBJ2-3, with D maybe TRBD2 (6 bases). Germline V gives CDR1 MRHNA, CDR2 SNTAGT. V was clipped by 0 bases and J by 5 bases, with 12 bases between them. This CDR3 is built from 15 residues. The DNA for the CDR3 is TGTGCCAGCAGTGACTCGGGGGGAGAAGGAGATACGCAGTATTTT. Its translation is CASSDSGGEGDTQYF.

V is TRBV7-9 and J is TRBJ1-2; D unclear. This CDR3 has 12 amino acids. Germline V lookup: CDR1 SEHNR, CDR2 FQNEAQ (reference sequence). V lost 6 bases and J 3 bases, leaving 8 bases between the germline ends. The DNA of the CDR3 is TGTGCCAGCAGACGAGACGACTATGGCTACACCTTC. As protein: CASRRDDYGYTF.

The CDR3 DNA is TGCGCCAGCAGCCCGCAACTTGGCGGCCCGACCCAGTACTTC. It specifies CASSPQLGGPTQYF. J is TRBJ2-5 and V is TRBV5-1; D unresolved. Germline V gene sequence: CDR1 SGHRS, CDR2 YFSETQ. The CDR3 has 14 amino acids. Trimming stripped 4 bases from V and 7 bases from J, with 17 bases between.

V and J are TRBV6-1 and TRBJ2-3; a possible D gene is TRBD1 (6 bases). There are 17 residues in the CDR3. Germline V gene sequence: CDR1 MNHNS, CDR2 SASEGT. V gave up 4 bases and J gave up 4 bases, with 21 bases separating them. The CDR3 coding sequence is TGTGCCAGCAGTGGGGCGAGGGGGTCTCTGGGACCAGATACGCAGTATTTT. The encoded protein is CASSGARGSLGPDTQYF.

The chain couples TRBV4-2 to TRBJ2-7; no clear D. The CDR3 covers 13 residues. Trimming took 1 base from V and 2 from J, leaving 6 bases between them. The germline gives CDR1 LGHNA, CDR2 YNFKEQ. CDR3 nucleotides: TGTGCCAGCAGCCAAGCTGAGGCCTACGAGCAGTACTTC. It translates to CASSQAEAYEQYF.

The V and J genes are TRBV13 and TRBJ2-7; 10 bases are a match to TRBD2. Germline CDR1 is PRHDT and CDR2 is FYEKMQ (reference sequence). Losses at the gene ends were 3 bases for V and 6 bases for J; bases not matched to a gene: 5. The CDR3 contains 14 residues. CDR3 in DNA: TGTGCCAGCAGCTTGGCCCTAGCGGGAGCCGAGCAGTACTTC. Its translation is CASSLALAGAEQYF.

The CDR3 reads CASSDLVGGYNQPQHF. In DNA, the CDR3 is TGTGCCAGCAGTGATCTAGTCGGGGGATACAATCAGCCCCAGCATTTT. This chain links TRBV6-1 with TRBJ1-5, with TRBD1 as a possible D gene (5 bases). Trimming left V 3 bases short and J 3 bases short, with 15 bases between. The CDR3 is 16 amino acids. CDR1 MNHNS and CDR2 SASEGT come from the germline V gene.

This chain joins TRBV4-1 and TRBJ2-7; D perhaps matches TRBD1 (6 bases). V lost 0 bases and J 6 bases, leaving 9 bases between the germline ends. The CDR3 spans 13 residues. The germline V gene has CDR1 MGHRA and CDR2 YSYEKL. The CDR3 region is CASSQERTAEQYF. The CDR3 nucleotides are TGCGCCAGCAGCCAAGAGCGGACAGCCGAGCAGTACTTC.

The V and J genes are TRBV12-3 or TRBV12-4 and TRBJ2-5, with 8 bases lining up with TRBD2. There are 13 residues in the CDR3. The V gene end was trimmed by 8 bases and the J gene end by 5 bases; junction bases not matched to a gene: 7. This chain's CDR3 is CASLRGGWETQYF. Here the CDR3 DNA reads TGTGCCAGCCTCCGGGGGGGGTGGGAGACCCAGTACTTC.

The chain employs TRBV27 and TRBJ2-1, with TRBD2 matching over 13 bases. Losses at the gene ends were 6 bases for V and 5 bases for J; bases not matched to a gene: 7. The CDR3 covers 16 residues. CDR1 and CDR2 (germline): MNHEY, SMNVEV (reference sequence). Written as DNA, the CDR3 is TGTGCCAGCAGATCCCCACTAGCGGGAGGGGACAATGAGCAGTTCTTC. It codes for CASRSPLAGGDNEQFF.

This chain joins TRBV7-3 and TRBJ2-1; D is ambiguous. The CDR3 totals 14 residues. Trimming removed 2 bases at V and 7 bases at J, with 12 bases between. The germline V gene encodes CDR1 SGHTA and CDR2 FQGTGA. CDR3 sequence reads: CASSLDYERNEQFF. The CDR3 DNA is TGTGCCAGCAGCTTAGATTACGAAAGAAATGAGCAGTTCTTC.

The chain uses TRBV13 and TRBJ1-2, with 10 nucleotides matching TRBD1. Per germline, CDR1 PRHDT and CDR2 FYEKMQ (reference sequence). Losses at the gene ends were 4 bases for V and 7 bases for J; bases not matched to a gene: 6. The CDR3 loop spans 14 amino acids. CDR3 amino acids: CASSSRQGARGYTF. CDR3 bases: TGTGCCAGCAGCTCCCGACAGGGGGCTCGTGGCTACACCTTC.

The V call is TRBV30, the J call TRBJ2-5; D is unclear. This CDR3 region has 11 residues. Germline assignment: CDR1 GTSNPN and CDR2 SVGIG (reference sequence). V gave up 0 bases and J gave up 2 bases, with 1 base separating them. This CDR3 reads CAWSVQETQYF. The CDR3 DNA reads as TGTGCCTGGAGTGTACAAGAGACCCAGTACTTC.

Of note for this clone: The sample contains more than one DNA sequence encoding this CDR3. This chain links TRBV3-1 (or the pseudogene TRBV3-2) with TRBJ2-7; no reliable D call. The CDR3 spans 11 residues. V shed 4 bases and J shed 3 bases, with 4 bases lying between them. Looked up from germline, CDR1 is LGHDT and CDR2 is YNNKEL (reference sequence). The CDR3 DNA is TGTGCCAGCAGCCGAGGCTACGAGCAGTACTTC. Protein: CASSRGYEQYF.

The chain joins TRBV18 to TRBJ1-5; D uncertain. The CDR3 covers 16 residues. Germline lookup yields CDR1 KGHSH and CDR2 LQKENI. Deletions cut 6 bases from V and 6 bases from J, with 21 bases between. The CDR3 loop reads CASSLLTSDAGQPQHF. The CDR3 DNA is TGTGCCAGCTCTCTTTTAACTTCGGACGCGGGTCAGCCCCAGCATTTT.

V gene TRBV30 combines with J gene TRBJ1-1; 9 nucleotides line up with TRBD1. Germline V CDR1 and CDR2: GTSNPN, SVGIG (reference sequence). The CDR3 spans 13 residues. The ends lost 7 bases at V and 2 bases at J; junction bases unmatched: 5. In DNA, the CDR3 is TGTGCCTCCACGGGACAGGGAAACACTGAAGCTTTCTTT. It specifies CASTGQGNTEAFF. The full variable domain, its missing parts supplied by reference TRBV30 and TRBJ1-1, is SQTIHQWPATLVQPVGSPLSLECTVEGTSNPNLYWYRQAAGRGLQLLFYSVGIGQISSEVPQNLSASRPQDRQFILSSKKLLLSDSGFYLCASTGQGNTEAFFGQGTRLTVV.

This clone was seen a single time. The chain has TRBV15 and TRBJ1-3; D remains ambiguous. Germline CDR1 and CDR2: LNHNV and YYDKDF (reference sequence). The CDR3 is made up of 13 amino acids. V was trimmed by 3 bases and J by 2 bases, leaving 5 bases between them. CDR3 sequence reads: CATSSGTGNTIYF. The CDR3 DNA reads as TGTGCCACCAGCAGCGGAACTGGAAACACCATATATTTT.

DNA of the CDR3: TGTGCCAGTAGTCCAGGGCCAGGGCCGGGACAGCCCCAGCATTTT. This sequence encodes CASSPGPGPGQPQHF. The rearrangement joins TRBV19 to TRBJ1-5; TRBD1 might be the D (5 bases). The germline gives CDR1 LNHDA, CDR2 SQIVND (reference sequence). The CDR3 runs 15 residues. With 5 bases removed from V and 7 bases from J, the gap between germline ends came to 18 bases.

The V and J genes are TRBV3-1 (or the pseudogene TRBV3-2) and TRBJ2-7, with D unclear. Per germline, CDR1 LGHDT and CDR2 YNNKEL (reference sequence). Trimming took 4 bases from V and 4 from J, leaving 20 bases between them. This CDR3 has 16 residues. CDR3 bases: TGTGCCAGCAGCCCAAACTCAGGTTCCCCCTCTTACGAGCAGTACTTC. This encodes CASSPNSGSPSYEQYF.